A single sample is the source of the 17 T cell receptor beta chains below, sequenced in a study of liver allograft versus peripheral blood T cells. Across the whole study: Transplanted livers held T cell receptor repertoires, and these were compared with repertoires in recipients' peripheral blood.

TCRdb re-called the reads with MiXCR, one entry per CDR3 protein. Among over 10,000 distinct CDR3 sequences listed, approximately 20% were seen once. The receptors were sampled from a human patient who had a liver transplant. Some of these T cells may belong to the graft donor.

On this clonotype: A read error may be the cause here, since a much bigger clone is one base away. The chain uses TRBV18 and TRBJ2-5; D unclear. In germline, CDR1 is KGHSH, CDR2 LQKENI. This CDR3 has 14 residues. Written as DNA, the CDR3 is TGTACCAGCTCACCACTTGGAACCCAAGAGACCCAGTACTTC. Protein: CTSSPLGTQETQYF.

This clonotype was recorded many times. The V gene is TRBV18, the J gene TRBJ2-7; 7 positions agree with TRBD1. Unmatched junction bases numbered 7, after V lost 5 bases and J lost 3 bases. Germline V lookup: CDR1 KGHSH, CDR2 LQKENI. This CDR3 region has 14 residues. The CDR3 DNA reads TGTGCCAGCTCAATTCGGACAGGTGACTACGAGCAGTACTTC. It encodes CASSIRTGDYEQYF.

The V call is TRBV6-2 or TRBV6-3, the J call TRBJ2-1; TRBD1 is a possible D gene (6 bases). Per germline, CDR1 MNHEY and CDR2 SVGEGT. V dropped 6 bases and J dropped 5 bases, with 17 bases sitting between them. The CDR3 is 15 amino acids. The CDR3 nucleotides are TGTGCCAGCAGCCAACTTTTAGCAGGGGACAATGAGCAGTTCTTC. Translation gives CASSQLLAGDNEQFF.

This clonotype was observed at least ten times. This chain uses TRBV19 with TRBJ2-3; 10 bases fit TRBD1. The trim removed 1 base at V and 5 bases at J, leaving 3 bases unmatched. Germline V CDR1 and CDR2: LNHDA, SQIVND (reference sequence). The CDR3 sequence is 15 residues long. Written as DNA, the CDR3 is TGTGCCAGTAGTATAGGGACAGGGGGGGTAGATACGCAGTATTTT. Protein: CASSIGTGGVDTQYF.

A few counts support this clonotype. The chain links TRBV30 to TRBJ1-3, with D unclear. V was cut by 1 base and J by 3 bases, with 10 bases left in between. The CDR3 totals 14 residues. Germline V lookup: CDR1 GTSNPN, CDR2 SVGIG (reference sequence). The CDR3 spells CAWSGVPFGNTIYF. CDR3 DNA: TGTGCCTGGAGTGGCGTGCCTTTTGGAAACACCATATATTTT. Combining the CDR3 with reference TRBV30 and TRBJ1-3 gives the whole variable domain SQTIHQWPATLVQPVGSPLSLECTVEGTSNPNLYWYRQAAGRGLQLLFYSVGIGQISSEVPQNLSASRPQDRQFILSSKKLLLSDSGFYLCAWSGVPFGNTIYFGEGSWLTVV.

Concerning this clonotype: A read error is possible here, since a much larger clone lies one base away. The chain carries TRBV29-1 and TRBJ1-4; no clear D. Germline lookup yields CDR1 SQVTM and CDR2 ANQGSEA. The CDR3 totals 11 residues. The ends were cut back, 7 bases at V and 5 bases at J, with 8 bases in the middle. The CDR3: CSGCENEKLFF. DNA of the CDR3: TGCAGCGGGTGTGAAAATGAAAAACTGTTTTTT. The complete variable domain, with remaining parts taken from reference TRBV29-1 and TRBJ1-4, reads SAVISQKPSRDICQRGTSLTIQCQVDSQVTMMFWYRQQPGQSLTLIATANQGSEATYESGFVIDKFPISRPNLTFSTLTVSNMSPEDSSIYLCSGCENEKLFFGSGTQLSVL.

This clonotype was recorded many times. The chain employs TRBV30 and TRBJ1-6; TRBD1 is a possible D gene (6 bases). The CDR3 is 13 residues long. Per the germline V gene, CDR1 is GTSNPN and CDR2 is SVGIG (reference sequence). Trimming cost V 0 bases and J 9 bases, with 9 bases left between them. Here the CDR3 reads CAWSVQGGSPLHF. CDR3 bases: TGTGCCTGGAGTGTACAGGGTGGTTCACCCCTCCACTTT.

V usage is TRBV12-3 or TRBV12-4 and J usage is TRBJ2-7, with 7 bases matching TRBD1. This CDR3 is 13 amino acids long. With V trimmed by 4 bases and J by 6 bases, 6 bases remained unmatched. The CDR3 sequence is CASSSTGPGEQYF. The CDR3 bases are TGTGCCAGCAGTTCGACAGGGCCTGGCGAGCAGTACTTC.

This sequence joins TRBV7-9 and TRBJ1-2; 8 nucleotides match TRBD1. The V segment lost 4 bases and the J segment 4 bases; nucleotides outside the gene matches: 8. The CDR3 has 15 residues. Germline CDR1 reads SEHNR; CDR2 reads FQNEAQ (reference sequence). CDR3 in DNA: TGTGCCAGCAGCTCCGCAGGGGGCGCCGGCTATGGCTACACCTTC. It encodes CASSSAGGAGYGYTF.

V is TRBV7-9 and J is TRBJ1-3; no clear D gene. The V end was cut by 1 base, the J end by 0 bases, with 10 bases between. The CDR3 is 16 residues long. Germline CDR1 and CDR2: SEHNR and FQNEAQ (reference sequence). In nucleotides, the CDR3 is TGTGCCAGCAGCTTAGTCAGGACGAGCTCTGGAAACACCATATATTTT. Protein product: CASSLVRTSSGNTIYF.

This clonotype occurred many times. V and J are TRBV27 and TRBJ1-4; TRBD1 aligns across 8 bases. The germline V gene has CDR1 MNHEY and CDR2 SMNVEV (reference sequence). Unmatched junction bases numbered 5, after V lost 4 bases and J lost 7 bases. The CDR3 length is 14 residues. The CDR3 bases are TGTGCCAGCAGTTCGGGACAGGCAGCTGAAAAACTGTTTTTT. It yields the protein CASSSGQAAEKLFF.

V is TRBV6-5 and J is TRBJ1-5; 8 nucleotides agree with TRBD1. V lost 6 bases, J lost 0 bases, and 4 bases stayed unmatched. This CDR3 comprises 15 residues. Germline CDR1 reads MNHEY; CDR2 reads SVGAGI. The CDR3 DNA reads as TGTGCCAGCAGAAGAGGGACAGGTAGCAATCAGCCCCAGCATTTT. Translating it yields CASRRGTGSNQPQHF.

In this sample, this clonotype turned up a few times. V and J are TRBV28 and TRBJ2-1; D not certain. The CDR3 sequence is 12 residues long. The germline CDR1 and CDR2 sequences are MDHEN and SYDVKM. V was cut by 3 bases and J by 7 bases, with 7 bases left in between. DNA of the CDR3: TGTGCCAGCAGTTTGGGGTGGAATGAGCAGTTCTTC. Translating gives CASSLGWNEQFF.

The chain couples TRBV28 to TRBJ1-4; tentative D call: TRBD1 (5 bases). Trimming pared 4 bases from V and 8 bases from J, leaving 14 bases between. The CDR3 contains 14 residues. Germline V lookup: CDR1 MDHEN, CDR2 SYDVKM. This CDR3 reads CASSSQGYMEKLFF. The CDR3 DNA is TGTGCCAGCAGTTCCCAGGGTTATATGGAAAAACTGTTTTTT.

A few counts support this clonotype. This chain uses TRBV28 with TRBJ2-3; 7 nucleotides match TRBD2. V trimming: 6 bases; J trimming: 3 bases; junction bases outside the gene matches: 6. The CDR3 is 14 residues long. Germline V gene data show CDR1 as MDHEN and CDR2 as SYDVKM. The CDR3 here is CASSLLLATDTQYF. The CDR3, as DNA: TGTGCCAGCAGCCTTCTACTAGCGACAGATACGCAGTATTTT. Full variable domain (outside the CDR3, taken from reference TRBV28 and TRBJ2-3): DVKVTQSSRYLVKRTGEKVFLECVQDMDHENMFWYRQDPGLGLRLIYFSYDVKMKEKGDIPEGYSVSREKKERFSLILESASTNQTSMYLCASSLLLATDTQYFGPGTRLTVL.

A remark on this clonotype: This CDR3 is missing its conserved last phenylalanine or tryptophan, likely due to a read error. The chain joins TRBV20-1 to TRBJ2-5; D ambiguous. Germline V gives CDR1 DFQATT, CDR2 SNEGSKA (reference sequence). CDR3 size: 10 residues. Trimming removed 6 bases at V and 3 bases at J, with 5 bases between. As DNA, the CDR3 is TGCAGTGCGTTCGAAGAGACCCAGTACTCC. It translates to CSAFEETQYS.

This clonotype occurred many times. This rearrangement joins TRBV7-2 to TRBJ2-4; D is possibly TRBD1 (6 bases). Germline loops: CDR1 SGHTA, CDR2 FQGNSA. The CDR3 is made up of 16 amino acids. The ends were cut back, 1 base at V and 1 base at J, with 11 bases in the middle. CDR3 loop: CASSLGPTGAKNIQYF. In DNA form, the CDR3 reads TGTGCCAGCAGCTTAGGGCCCACAGGGGCCAAAAACATTCAGTACTTC.